What follows are 26 T cell receptor beta chains derived from one specimen sequenced in a study of regulatory T cells in long-lasting Graves disease. Stated time point: newly diagnosed GD, antithyroid drugs for less than 3 months. PBMCs provided the RNA from which the TCR library was made. Arm-PCR of CDR3 regions and iRepertoire HTBI primers were the basis on which TCR beta libraries were built. TCRdb recomputed calls from the multiplex PCR reads with MiXCR, one row per CDR3 protein. The sample has 440,000 or so distinct CDR3 sequences, 16% seen once. The data also belong to a second study, concerning T cells in Graves' hyperthyroidism and ophthalmopathy.

Sequenced material: peripheral blood mononuclear cells (PBMCs), taken at new diagnosis, from a patient treated with antithyroid drugs. All receptors derive from a woman aged 25 to 39 with Graves disease.

A few counts support this clonotype. The chain employs TRBV4-2 and TRBJ2-1; D remains ambiguous. Trimming shortened V by 0 bases and J by 4 bases, and 13 bases separated the two germline ends. Germline-derived CDR1 and CDR2 are LGHNA and YNFKEQ. This CDR3 contains 16 residues. CDR3 in amino acids: CASSQDNAETYNEQFF. Here the CDR3 DNA reads TGTGCCAGCAGCCAAGATAACGCGGAAACGTACAATGAGCAGTTCTTC.

Turning to this clonotype: A read error is possible here, since a much larger clone lies one base away. This rearrangement joins TRBV3-1 to TRBJ2-3; D is unresolved. The DNA end lines up better with TRBJ2-1; the J call may be wrong. The CDR3 is 12 residues long. Germline V gives CDR1 LGHDT, CDR2 YNNKEL (reference sequence). In DNA form, the CDR3 reads TGTGCCAGCAGCCAAGGATACACTGAGCAGTTCTTC. Translating it yields CASSQGYTEQFF.

This clonotype was counted a few times. The chain carries TRBV27 and TRBJ1-5; TRBD1 agrees at 8 bases. The germline CDR1 and CDR2 sequences are MNHEY and SMNVEV (reference sequence). The CDR3 is 19 residues long. Trimming cost V 5 bases and J 1 base; bases outside gene matches: 16. The CDR3 spells CASSPYPLLTGVSNQPQHF. As DNA, the CDR3 is TGTGCCAGCAGTCCTTATCCCTTACTGACAGGGGTCAGCAATCAGCCCCAGCATTTT.

Many counts were recorded for this clonotype. V is TRBV28 and J is TRBJ2-1, with D hard to call. This CDR3 region has 11 residues. The V end was cut by 2 bases, the J end by 10 bases, with 6 bases between. Germline lookup yields CDR1 MDHEN and CDR2 SYDVKM. The DNA of the CDR3 is TGTGCCAGCAGTTTAGGGTGGGAGCAGTTCTTC. The encoded protein is CASSLGWEQFF.

Many counts were recorded for this clonotype. J is TRBJ2-7 and V is TRBV7-2, with 8 bases matching TRBD2. V trimming: 4 bases; J trimming: 1 base; junction bases outside the gene matches: 12. The germline V gene encodes CDR1 SGHTA and CDR2 FQGNSA. There are 17 residues in the CDR3. The CDR3 region is CASSYGPLTSESYEQYF. DNA for the CDR3: TGTGCCAGCAGCTATGGCCCCCTGACTAGCGAATCCTACGAGCAGTACTTC.

This clonotype was seen ten or more times. This rearrangement joins TRBV15 to TRBJ1-5; TRBD1 matches 8 bases. V shed 0 bases, J shed 6 bases, and the junction held 4 bases outside the gene matches. The CDR3 contains 15 residues. In germline, CDR1 is LNHNV, CDR2 YYDKDF (reference sequence). CDR3 coding DNA: TGTGCCACCAGCAGAGACAGGGGGCTAGGTCAGCCCCAGCATTTT. Its protein product is CATSRDRGLGQPQHF.

This clonotype was recorded at least ten times. This sequence joins TRBV20-1 and TRBJ2-7; no reliable D call. CDR1 and CDR2 from the germline V gene are DFQATT and SNEGSKA (reference sequence). Trimming removed 6 bases from V and 0 bases from J, with 18 bases in between. CDR3 size: 15 residues. The CDR3 sequence: CSASPPTESSYEQYF. As DNA, the CDR3 is TGCAGTGCCAGTCCACCGACGGAAAGCTCCTACGAGCAGTACTTC.

This clonotype was found many times. The chain recombines TRBV20-1 with TRBJ1-1; weak D call: TRBD1 (5 bases). In germline, CDR1 is DFQATT, CDR2 SNEGSKA (reference sequence). The CDR3 sequence is 14 residues long. CDR3 amino acids: CRLPGRQLNTEAFF. The CDR3, as DNA: TGCAGATTACCGGGACGCCAACTGAACACTGAAGCTTTCTTT.

Many counts were recorded for this clonotype. V is TRBV3-1 and J is TRBJ2-7; D not certain. Per germline, CDR1 LGHDT and CDR2 YNNKEL (reference sequence). CDR3 size: 12 residues. V lost 2 bases to trimming and J lost 2 bases, with 4 bases between them. CDR3 sequence reads: CASSQLTYEQYF. Here the CDR3 DNA reads TGTGCCAGCAGCCAACTCACCTACGAGCAGTACTTC.

This clonotype has ten or more counts. The gene calls are TRBV6-1 and TRBJ2-5; D is possibly TRBD1 or TRBD2 (5 bases each). V lost 3 bases and J 4 bases, leaving 12 bases between the germline ends. Germline V gene data show CDR1 as MNHNS and CDR2 as SASEGT. There are 14 residues in the CDR3. The CDR3: CASSEPGTRETQYF. The CDR3 DNA sequence: TGTGCCAGCAGTGAGCCAGGGACGCGAGAGACCCAGTACTTC.

This clonotype was found a few times. The rearrangement links TRBV7-9 to TRBJ2-5, with D maybe TRBD2 (5 bases). Trimming cost V 6 bases and J 3 bases, with 32 bases left between them. The CDR3 runs to 20 residues. CDR1 SEHNR and CDR2 FQNEAQ come from the germline V gene (reference sequence). In DNA form, the CDR3 reads TGTGCCAGCAGTTCAGCTCACCGTCCGGGAAGGACCGCCGGAAAAGAGACCCAGTACTTC. Translation gives CASSSAHRPGRTAGKETQYF.

This clonotype showed up just a few times. J is TRBJ2-7 and V is TRBV27; 10 positions agree with TRBD1. Germline V lookup: CDR1 MNHEY, CDR2 SMNVEV (reference sequence). CDR3 length: 12 amino acids. V trimming: 10 bases; J trimming: 3 bases; junction bases outside the gene matches: 3. The CDR3 DNA follows: TGTGCCACTCGGACAGGGGGCTACGAGCAGTACTTC. Translation gives CATRTGGYEQYF.

This clonotype showed up just a few times. The chain has TRBV20-1 and TRBJ2-2; 8 bases are shared with TRBD2. This CDR3 contains 15 residues. The V gene's germline CDR1 is DFQATT and CDR2 SNEGSKA (reference sequence). V dropped 6 bases and J dropped 0; count of bases not matched to a gene: 6. The CDR3 is CSAPSTSANTGELFF. The CDR3 DNA follows: TGCAGTGCCCCCTCGACTAGCGCGAACACCGGGGAGCTGTTTTTT.

This clonotype occurred many times. V is TRBV30 and J is TRBJ2-7, with D possibly matching TRBD1 (5 bases). Germline CDR1 and CDR2: GTSNPN and SVGIG (reference sequence). The CDR3 runs 17 residues. V lost 0 bases and J lost 0, with 18 bases in between. CDR3 bases: TGTGCCTGGAGTGTGACGACAGACCCTCGCTCCTCCTACGAGCAGTACTTC. This gives the protein CAWSVTTDPRSSYEQYF.

This clonotype was detected a few times. The chain links TRBV6-2 or TRBV6-3 to TRBJ1-5; 7 bases map to TRBD1. The CDR3 contains 16 residues. The germline V gene has CDR1 MNHEY and CDR2 SVGEGT. The ends lost 0 bases at V and 4 bases at J; junction bases unmatched: 6. CDR3 nucleotide sequence: TGTGCCAGCAGTTACTCGAAGACAGGGTTGAATCAGCCCCAGCATTTT. As protein: CASSYSKTGLNQPQHF.

The count of this clonotype is one. One base away lies a much larger clone, so this may be a sequencing read error. V usage is TRBV3-1 and J usage is TRBJ2-5; D perhaps matches TRBD1 (6 bases). CDR3 length: 17 amino acids. Looked up from germline, CDR1 is LGHDT and CDR2 is YNNKEL (reference sequence). Here the CDR3 DNA reads TGTACCAGCAGCCCCCGGCCAAGGGCAGCCAGGGGAGAGACCCAGTACTTC. Its protein product is CTSSPRPRAARGETQYF.

For this clonotype: Possible read error: a much larger clone is one base away. The rearrangement joins TRBV10-3 to TRBJ1-1, with D unclear. The CDR3 covers 15 residues. The germline gives CDR1 ENHRY, CDR2 SYGVKD. The CDR3 DNA follows: TGTGCCATCAGTGTCGGTCAGTTGGGGAACACTGAAGCTTCCTTT. It translates to CAISVGQLGNTEASF.

This clonotype was picked up one time. The chain links TRBV15 to TRBJ1-4; D unresolved. CDR1 LNHNV and CDR2 YYDKDF come from the germline V gene (reference sequence). The CDR3 is 15 amino acids. With 0 bases removed from V and 4 bases from J, the gap between germline ends came to 9 bases. The CDR3 reads CATSRELGYNEKLFF. The CDR3 nucleotides are TGTGCCACCAGCAGAGAATTGGGATATAATGAAAAACTGTTTTTT. The full variable domain, with the rest looked up from reference TRBV15 and TRBJ1-4, is DAMVIQNPRYQVTQFGKPVTLSCSQTLNHNVMYWYQQKSSQAPKLLFHYYDKDFNNEADTPDNFQSRRPNTSFCFLDIRSPGLGDTAMYLCATSRELGYNEKLFFGSGTQLSVL.

This clonotype was seen only once. This chain joins TRBV28 and TRBJ2-7, with TRBD1 as a possible D gene (6 bases). Germline CDR1 is MDHEN and CDR2 is SYDVKM. The V and J ends lost 6 bases and 0 bases respectively, with 15 bases between them. The CDR3 contains 15 residues. The CDR3 loop reads CASSLRGQSSYEQYF. CDR3 coding DNA: TGTGCCAGCAGCCTCAGGGGCCAAAGCTCCTACGAGCAGTACTTC.

V usage is TRBV6-2 or TRBV6-3 and J usage is TRBJ1-1, with unresolved D. The V and J ends lost 0 bases and 6 bases respectively, with 11 bases between them. This CDR3 region has 14 residues. Germline-derived CDR1 and CDR2 are MNHEY and SVGEGT. The CDR3 DNA reads TGTGCCAGCAGTTACTCATATGGTCGGGCTGAAGCTTTCTTT. This sequence encodes CASSYSYGRAEAFF.

The gene calls are TRBV6-1 and TRBJ1-1, with a possible D match to TRBD1 (5 bases). Trimming pared 6 bases from V and 5 bases from J, leaving 16 bases between. This CDR3 contains 14 residues. Per germline, CDR1 MNHNS and CDR2 SASEGT. As DNA, the CDR3 is TGTGCCAGCAGGGCAAGTCCAGGGTATACTGAAGCTTTCTTT. Translated: CASRASPGYTEAFF.

This clonotype was seen a handful of times. V usage is TRBV5-1 and J usage is TRBJ1-5; 10 bases line up with TRBD1. After removal of 0 bases from V and 8 bases from J, the junction contained 5 bases not matched to a gene. CDR1 is SGHRS, CDR2 YFSETQ, per germline. The CDR3 runs to 15 residues. The CDR3: CASSLGQGAAEPQHF. The DNA of the CDR3 is TGCGCCAGCAGCTTGGGACAGGGGGCCGCGGAGCCCCAGCATTTT. Drawing the rest from reference TRBV5-1 and TRBJ1-5, the complete variable domain is KAGVTQTPRYLIKTRGQQVTLSCSPISGHRSVSWYQQTPGQGLQFLFEYFSETQRNKGNFPGRFSGRQFSNSRSEMNVSTLELGDSALYLCASSLGQGAAEPQHFGDGTRLSIL.

This rearrangement joins TRBV30 to TRBJ2-3; TRBD1 matches at 7 bases. CDR1 is GTSNPN and CDR2 is SVGIG in the germline V gene (reference sequence). With V trimmed by 3 bases and J by 12 bases, 9 bases remained unmatched. This CDR3 spans 12 amino acids. The CDR3 loop reads CAWSPTSGGQYF. In nucleotides, the CDR3 is TGTGCCTGGAGCCCGACCTCAGGGGGTCAGTATTTT.

The gene calls are TRBV10-1 and TRBJ1-4; the D gene is possibly TRBD1 (5 bases). The CDR3 loop spans 13 amino acids. Trimming cost V 4 bases and J 8 bases, with 11 bases left between them. Germline V gives CDR1 WNHNN, CDR2 SYGVQD (reference sequence). The CDR3: CASSAGDLEKLFF. The CDR3 DNA reads as TGCGCCAGCAGTGCCGGGGACCTAGAAAAACTGTTTTTT.

This clonotype was counted between two and nine times. V is TRBV7-3 and J is TRBJ1-3; no firm D call. This CDR3 spans 17 amino acids. Germline V gene sequence: CDR1 SGHTA, CDR2 FQGTGA. Between the trimmed V and J ends, which lost 1 base and 2 bases, there was a span of 15 bases. The CDR3 DNA is TGTGCCAGCAGCTTAAACACATCGGCCTTGGCTGGAAACACCATATATTTT. Translating it yields CASSLNTSALAGNTIYF.

This clonotype was seen ten or more times. V is TRBV18 and J is TRBJ1-4; 9 bases map to TRBD1. The CDR3 covers 14 residues. CDR1 and CDR2 from the germline V gene are KGHSH and LQKENI. J was trimmed by 6 bases and V by 8 bases; bases with no gene match: 7. DNA of the CDR3: TGTGCCAGCGGTCCGGGACAGGGAGATGAAAAACTGTTTTTT. Amino acids: CASGPGQGDEKLFF.